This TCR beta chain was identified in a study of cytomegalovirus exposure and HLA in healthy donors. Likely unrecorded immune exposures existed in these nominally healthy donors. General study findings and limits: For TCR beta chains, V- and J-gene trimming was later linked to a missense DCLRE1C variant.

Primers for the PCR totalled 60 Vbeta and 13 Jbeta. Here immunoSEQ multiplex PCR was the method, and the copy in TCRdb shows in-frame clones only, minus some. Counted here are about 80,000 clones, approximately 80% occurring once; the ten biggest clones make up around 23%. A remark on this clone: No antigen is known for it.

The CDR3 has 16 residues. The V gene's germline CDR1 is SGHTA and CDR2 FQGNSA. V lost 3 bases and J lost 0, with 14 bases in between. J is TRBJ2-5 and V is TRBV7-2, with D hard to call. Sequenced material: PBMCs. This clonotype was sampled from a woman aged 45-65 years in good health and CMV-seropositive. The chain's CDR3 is CASSFFAGTNQETQYF. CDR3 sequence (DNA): TGTGCCAGCAGCTTCTTCGCCGGAACTAACCAAGAGACCCAGTACTTC.